The next 27 T cell receptor beta chains were all read from a single sample in a study of shared clonotypes between healthy human individuals. Profiled with immunoSEQ multiplex PCR; TCRdb holds only in-frame clones, not every one. The sample carries about 600,000 clones, around 80% recorded once. The sequenced sample was PBMCs. The receptors come from a woman in her 40s in good health. Some clones in this sample may be carry-over from other donors' samples.

This clone was recorded once. The chain uses TRBV7-6 and TRBJ1-5; the D gene is possibly TRBD1 (5 bases). The V end lost 1 base, the J end lost 2 bases, and 9 bases lay between the germline ends. The CDR3 loop spans 15 amino acids. CDR1 is SGHVS and CDR2 is FNYEAQ in the germline V gene. The CDR3 DNA follows: TGTGCCAGCAGCTTAGGGGGGAACGGCAATCAGCCCCAGCATTTT. Translation: CASSLGGNGNQPQHF.

The chain couples TRBV7-8 to TRBJ2-1; 10 positions agree with TRBD2. The germline gives CDR1 SGHVS, CDR2 FQNEAQ. The CDR3 consists of 16 residues. V lost 5 bases to trimming and J lost 0 bases; unmatched junction nucleotides: 4. The CDR3 DNA reads TGTGCCAGCAGCCATAGCGGGAGGCGCTCCTACAATGAGCAGTTCTTC. This translates into CASSHSGRRSYNEQFF.

The J gene is TRBJ1-2, the V gene TRBV29-1; no clear D. V was cut by 3 bases and J by 7 bases, with 6 bases left in between. This CDR3 has 10 amino acids. Germline V gives CDR1 SQVTM, CDR2 ANQGSEA. As DNA, the CDR3 is TGCAGCGTTGACTCGGCTGGCTACACCTTC. Encoded protein: CSVDSAGYTF.

This clone was detected many times. The chain combines TRBV5-8 with TRBJ2-7; 8 nucleotides align to TRBD1. Germline CDR1 SGHTS, CDR2 YDEGEE. This CDR3 region has 15 residues. V lost 7 bases and J lost 3; bases outside the gene matches: 12. This CDR3 is CASPPSRDRNYEQYF. The CDR3 region has the DNA TGTGCCAGCCCACCTTCGCGGGACAGGAACTACGAGCAGTACTTC.

The genes are TRBV28 and TRBJ2-1; TRBD2 agrees at 12 bases. The V segment lost 6 bases and the J segment 3 bases; nucleotides outside the gene matches: 9. The CDR3 sequence is 17 residues long. Germline CDR1 is MDHEN and CDR2 is SYDVKM. In nucleotides, the CDR3 is TGTGCCAGCAGGTCCTCGGGACTAGCGGGTGGCTACAATGAGCAGTTCTTC. Translated: CASRSSGLAGGYNEQFF.

This chain links TRBV11-2 with TRBJ2-1, with 12 bases aligning to TRBD2. Per the germline V gene, CDR1 is SGHAT and CDR2 is FQNNGV. This CDR3 contains 15 residues. V was pared by 5 bases and J by 4 bases, with 3 bases of the junction left unmatched. The CDR3 sequence is CASSRTSGEYNEQFF. CDR3 DNA sequence: TGTGCCAGCAGCAGGACTAGCGGGGAGTACAATGAGCAGTTCTTC.

The V and J genes are TRBV5-4 and TRBJ2-1, with 8 bases that match TRBD2. Germline-derived CDR1 and CDR2 are SGHNT and YYREEE (reference sequence). The CDR3 loop spans 16 amino acids. The J segment lost 6 bases and the V segment lost 4 bases, leaving 12 bases of the junction unmatched. Written as DNA, the CDR3 is TGTGCCAGCAGCCCCCCTGCGGGAGGCGAACTCAATGAGCAGTTCTTC. Protein sequence: CASSPPAGGELNEQFF.

The chain couples TRBV30 to TRBJ1-1; TRBD1 aligns across 9 bases. Per the germline V gene, CDR1 is GTSNPN and CDR2 is SVGIG (reference sequence). The CDR3 covers 15 residues. Losses at the gene ends were 2 bases for V and 5 bases for J; bases not matched to a gene: 9. The CDR3 DNA follows: TGTGCCTGGAGTCCCCAGGACAGGGGCAAAACTGAAGCTTTCTTT. Protein product: CAWSPQDRGKTEAFF.

J is TRBJ2-2 and V is TRBV6-6, with 8 bases aligning to TRBD2. J gave up 7 bases and V 5 bases, and 6 bases lay outside the gene matches. Germline assignment: CDR1 MNHNY and CDR2 SVGAGI (reference sequence). The length of the CDR3 is 14 residues. CDR3 residues: CASSRAGANGELFF. Here the CDR3 DNA reads TGTGCCAGCAGTCGAGCGGGAGCGAACGGGGAGCTGTTTTTT.

This clone was picked up many times. Different DNA sequences within this sample yield the same CDR3. The CDR3 nucleotides read TGTGCCAGCTCCCGTGACAGGGCGAAAAACATTCAGTACTTC. It codes for CASSRDRAKNIQYF. The chain couples TRBV2 to TRBJ2-4; 7 bases line up with TRBD1. This CDR3 contains 14 residues. The germline gives CDR1 SNHLY, CDR2 FYNNEI. Unmatched junction bases numbered 8, after V lost 8 bases and J lost 4 bases. The whole variable domain, remainder taken from reference TRBV2 and TRBJ2-4, is EPEVTQTPSHQVTQMGQEVILRCVPISNHLYFYWYRQILGQKVEFLVSFYNNEISEKSEIFDDQFSVERPDGSNFTLKIRSTKLEDSAMYFCASSRDRAKNIQYFGAGTRLSVL.

The rearrangement joins TRBV27 to TRBJ2-7; 11 bases map to TRBD2. The CDR3 has 16 residues. The V segment lost 7 bases and the J segment 3 bases; nucleotides outside the gene matches: 11. CDR1 and CDR2 (germline): MNHEY, SMNVEV (reference sequence). For the CDR3, the DNA is TGTGCCAGCACACAAGCTAGCGGGAGGCTTATCTACGAGCAGTACTTC. Translating it yields CASTQASGRLIYEQYF.

As DNA, the CDR3 is TGTGCCAGCAGTACAACCGGGACTAGCAACACCGGGGAGCTGTTTTTT. This gives the protein CASSTTGTSNTGELFF. V is TRBV28 and J is TRBJ2-2; TRBD2 aligns across 9 bases. Germline CDR1 reads MDHEN; CDR2 reads SYDVKM. The ends lost 5 bases at V and 2 bases at J; junction bases unmatched: 6. The CDR3 has 16 amino acids. Based on the CDR3 plus reference TRBV28 and TRBJ2-2, the full variable domain is DVKVTQSSRYLVKRTGEKVFLECVQDMDHENMFWYRQDPGLGLRLIYFSYDVKMKEKGDIPEGYSVSREKKERFSLILESASTNQTSMYLCASSTTGTSNTGELFFGEGSRLTVL.

The chain recombines TRBV25-1 with TRBJ1-5, with D maybe TRBD1 (5 bases). This CDR3 has 16 amino acids. The V gene's germline CDR1 is MGHDK and CDR2 SYGVNS. Trimming took 4 bases from V and 0 from J, leaving 13 bases between them. The CDR3 nucleotides read TGTGCCAGCAGTGGAAGGTGGGACCGTAGCAATCAGCCCCAGCATTTT. Its protein product is CASSGRWDRSNQPQHF.

This clone was seen a single time. V gene TRBV19 combines with J gene TRBJ2-2; 8 bases line up with TRBD2. From germline, CDR1 is LNHDA and CDR2 SQIVND (reference sequence). The V and J ends lost 5 bases and 1 base, in that order; junction bases with no gene match: 12. The CDR3 has 18 amino acids. Here the CDR3 DNA reads TGTGCCAGTAGTGCAGGCGCTCGACTAGCGCAGAACACCGGGGAGCTGTTTTTT. It codes for CASSAGARLAQNTGELFF.

Only a few counts were recorded for this clone. The rearrangement uses TRBV7-9 and TRBJ2-2, with 8 bases identical to TRBD2. This CDR3 is built from 14 residues. Germline loops: CDR1 SEHNR, CDR2 FQNEAQ (reference sequence). J gave up 7 bases and V 5 bases, and 6 bases lay outside the gene matches. CDR3 nucleotides: TGTGCCAGCAGCCCCCGGCGGGAGGTCGGGGAGCTGTTTTTT. Its translation: CASSPRREVGELFF.

Turning to this clone: A read error may account for a junction end that differs from germline. This same CDR3 is encoded by further DNA sequences in the sample. This chain connects TRBV4-1 to TRBJ2-7, with D unresolved. The CDR3 has 15 residues. CDR1 MGHRA and CDR2 YSYEKL come from the germline V gene. DNA for the CDR3: TGCGCCAGCAGCCAAGGTCACGGTAGCTCCTATGAGCAGTACTTC. Translation: CASSQGHGSSYEQYF.

The rearrangement uses TRBV5-4 and TRBJ2-7, with 10 bases matching TRBD2. V dropped 4 bases and J dropped 0; count of bases not matched to a gene: 10. This CDR3 is 17 amino acids long. CDR1 and CDR2 from the germline V gene are SGHNT and YYREEE (reference sequence). The CDR3, as DNA: TGTGCCAGCAGCCCAGACCTTAGACTAGCGGGCTCCTACGAGCAGTACTTC. It yields the protein CASSPDLRLAGSYEQYF.

This clone has more than one count but fewer than ten. The rearrangement uses TRBV23-1 and TRBJ1-6; a possible D gene is TRBD1 (5 bases). TRBV23-1 is filed as an ORF, its function uncertain. This CDR3 contains 12 residues. V was cut by 6 bases and J by 14 bases, with 14 bases left in between. CDR3 sequence: CASSRGLLSLHF. The DNA for the CDR3 is TGCGCCAGCAGCCGGGGCCTCCTCTCCCTCCACTTT.

The rearrangement joins TRBV10-1 to TRBJ2-4; no clear D. The CDR3 consists of 16 residues. Germline V gives CDR1 WNHNN, CDR2 SYGVQD (reference sequence). Trimming left V 2 bases short and J 5 bases short, with 16 bases between. The CDR3 loop reads CASSEEVGLGENIQYF. CDR3 nucleotide sequence: TGCGCCAGCAGTGAGGAGGTAGGGTTGGGCGAAAACATTCAGTACTTC.

V and J are TRBV7-3 and TRBJ2-1; 10 positions match TRBD2. From germline, CDR1 is SGHTA and CDR2 FQGTGA. This CDR3 contains 16 residues. V lost 0 bases, J lost 8 bases, and 7 bases stayed unmatched. CDR3: CASSLTLASGSYEQFF. In DNA form, the CDR3 reads TGTGCCAGCAGCTTAACGTTGGCTAGCGGGAGCTATGAGCAGTTCTTC.

The chain has TRBV7-2 and TRBJ2-1; D uncertain. This CDR3 contains 15 residues. CDR1 SGHTA and CDR2 FQGNSA come from the germline V gene. The ends were cut back, 5 bases at V and 2 bases at J, with 13 bases in the middle. The CDR3 here is CASSGSLLTYNEQFF. For the CDR3, the DNA is TGTGCCAGCAGCGGAAGCCTCCTAACCTACAATGAGCAGTTCTTC. The full variable domain, in which reference TRBV7-2 and TRBJ2-1 provide the parts outside the CDR3, is GAGVSQSPSNKVTEKGKDVELRCDPISGHTALYWYRQSLGQGLEFLIYFQGNSAPDKSGLPSDRFSAERTGGSVSTLTIQRTQQEDSAVYLCASSGSLLTYNEQFFGPGTRLTVL.

This chain connects TRBV5-1 to TRBJ2-1; 8 bases line up with TRBD1. From germline, CDR1 is SGHRS and CDR2 YFSETQ. The CDR3 loop spans 15 amino acids. Trimming at V came to 4 bases and at J to 2 bases, leaving 5 bases not matched to a gene. The CDR3 sequence: CASSRGQGTYNEQFF. The CDR3 DNA is TGCGCCAGCAGCCGCGGACAGGGAACCTACAATGAGCAGTTCTTC.

This rearrangement joins TRBV7-3 to TRBJ2-5, with D perhaps matching TRBD1 (5 bases). CDR1 and CDR2 from the germline V gene are SGHTA and FQGTGA. Trimming took off 2 bases at V and 2 bases at J, with 12 bases between the two ends. CDR3 length equals 15 residues. CDR3 nucleotides: TGTGCCAGCAGCTTACAAAGGGGTACACAAGAGACCCAGTACTTC. This encodes CASSLQRGTQETQYF. The variable domain in full, completed from reference TRBV7-3 and TRBJ2-5, reads GAGVSQTPSNKVTEKGKYVELRCDPISGHTALYWYRQSLGQGPEFLIYFQGTGAADDSGLPNDRFFAVRPEGSVSTLKIQRTERGDSAVYLCASSLQRGTQETQYFGPGTRLLVL.

The rearrangement joins TRBV4-3 to TRBJ2-1; D perhaps matches TRBD1 (6 bases). The ends were cut back, 3 bases at V and 5 bases at J, with 20 bases in the middle. There are 17 residues in the CDR3. Looked up from germline, CDR1 is LGHNA and CDR2 is YSLEER. The CDR3 nucleotides read TGCGCCAGCAGCCACTGGACAGATAGTGGCCGGGACAATGAGCAGTTCTTC. Protein product: CASSHWTDSGRDNEQFF.

This clone has a handful of counts. This rearrangement joins TRBV6-1 to TRBJ2-7, with 7 bases identical to TRBD2. Germline V gene sequence: CDR1 MNHNS, CDR2 SASEGT. V lost 1 base and J lost 7; bases outside the gene matches: 7. The CDR3 runs to 14 residues. The CDR3 DNA is TGTGCCAGCAGTGAAGTGGCGGGAGATGAAGAGCAGTACTTC. Its translation is CASSEVAGDEEQYF.

As concerns this clone: One base separates it from a far larger clone, so it is likely a read error. The rearrangement links TRBV7-9 to TRBJ2-7; 10 bases map to TRBD2. The CDR3 has 14 residues. Germline values: CDR1 SEHNR, CDR2 FQNEAQ (reference sequence). With V trimmed by 5 bases and J by 3 bases, 4 bases remained unmatched. DNA for the CDR3: TGTGCCAGCAGCGGAGGGACTAGCGACTACGAGCAGTACTTC. It is translated as CASSGGTSDYEQYF.

CDR3 bases: TGTGCCAGCAGCTTGTCGCGGACTGGCTATGGCTACACCTTC. Its protein product is CASSLSRTGYGYTF. The chain carries TRBV5-4 and TRBJ1-2; D is unclear. The V end lost 1 base, the J end lost 4 bases, and 11 bases lay between the germline ends. CDR3 length equals 14 residues. The V gene's germline CDR1 is SGHNT and CDR2 YYREEE (reference sequence). The whole variable domain, filled in from reference TRBV5-4 and TRBJ1-2, reads ETGVTQSPTHLIKTRGQQVTLRCSSQSGHNTVSWYQQALGQGPQFIFQYYREEENGRGNFPPRFSGLQFPNYSSELNVNALELDDSALYLCASSLSRTGYGYTFGSGTRLTVV.